This T cell receptor (beta chain) was recovered during a study of PD-1 blockade in classical Hodgkin lymphoma. Study-level points and caveats: Unlike CD8+ TCR diversity, which did not rise significantly by C4D1, CD4+ TCR diversity did.

Data came from immunoSEQ multiplex PCR; TCRdb stores just in-frame clones and leaves some out. Of almost 100,000 clones listed, 92% were seen once; the top ten hold roughly 2.8%. Comment on this clone: Its matching antigen is unknown.

Every one of the patients relapsed after autologous stem cell transplantation (brentuximab vedotin exposure was variable). The patients, who had relapsed/refractory classical Hodgkin lymphoma, achieved best responses of complete response, partial response or progressive disease. The origin of this receptor is a human donor with classical Hodgkin lymphoma. The sequencing here drew on peripheral blood mononuclear cells (PBMCs), taken at baseline.

In DNA, the CDR3 is TGTGCCAGCAGCGTAGGGTTCTGGGACGGCCTCCTATTTGATGAGCAGTTCTTC. Its translation: CASSVGFWDGLLFDEQFF. The V gene is TRBV9, the J gene TRBJ2-1, with D possibly being TRBD1 or TRBD2 (5 bases each). There are 18 residues in the CDR3. V lost 0 bases to trimming and J lost 8 bases, with 24 bases between them. Germline CDR1 is SGDLS and CDR2 is YYNGEE.